This T cell receptor (beta chain) came from a study of graft-versus-host responses after intestinal transplantation (dated by TCRdb to the early 2020s). Concerning the study at large: The transplants that recipients received were multivisceral, liver-intestinal, or isolated intestinal. Every recipient was given anti-thymocyte globulin induction, then maintenance tacrolimus and steroids for two to three years. After intestinal transplantation, graft-versus-host and host-versus-graft alloreactive T cell clones in the graft, circulation and bone marrow were tracked using bulk TCR-beta CDR3 sequencing. To identify alloreactive clones, pre-transplant mixed lymphocyte reaction products were sequenced and compared with unstimulated pre-transplant donor and recipient T cells. A cohort of around 25 intestinal transplant recipients, including one retransplant, was enrolled, and 3 patients lacking pretransplant specimens were excluded. A peak of at least 4% donor T cells among recipient peripheral blood mononuclear cells was the definition used for donor T cell macrochimerism. Rather than being sequenced by the commercial service, samples from a few later patients were sequenced in-house on an Illumina MiSeq and processed with MiXCR. Summary of the overall study and its limitations: GvH clones were detected in recipient bone marrow, and some of these GvH clones were observed earlier in ileal mucosa or blood, consistent with an intestinal mucosal origin. Patients with donor T cell macrochimerism had high GvH to HvG T cell clonal ratios in their allografts. Early after transplant, peak levels of circulating GvH clones were associated with declines in HvG clones. The conclusions were limited by the relatively low number and heterogeneity of the intestinal transplant patients.

Turning to this clone: Its binding antigen is unknown. There are no base qualities to consult, and no much larger clone falls within one base.

The sample's time point label, decoded: cells obtained before transplantation from donor or recipient. CD3+CD4+ and CD3+CD8+ populations were FACS-sorted from unstimulated pre-transplant donor and recipient cells taken from spleen or lymph nodes. Library preparation used the immunoSEQ multiplex PCR assay. For most patients, genomic DNA was isolated using the Qiagen DNeasy Blood and Tissue Kit and was shipped frozen to Adaptive Biotechnologies for TCR sequencing. For most patients, high-throughput TCR-beta CDR3 sequencing of genomic DNA was performed by Adaptive Biotechnologies. Regarding the original processing steps: TCR sequencing data for approximately 19 patients were retrieved from Adaptive's ImmunoSEQ software; three other patients were processed with MiXCR and VDJtools. CD4 versus CD8 sorting errors were corrected by removing sequences found in both subsets at a frequency ratio below 5:1. CDR3 nucleotide sequences shared between donor and recipient were removed because their origin could not be assigned. To be classed as alloreactive, a clone needed at least 2-fold expansion over unstimulated cells and a minimum CFSE-low frequency of 0.002% (template counts) or 0.001% (read counts). Clones detected in sequenced pre-transplant spleen, lymph node, or MLR CFSE-low populations of the donor or recipient were defined as mappable. Cumulative frequency of alloreactive clones was calculated as a percentage of all sequences weighted by copy number. TCRdb carries this immuneACCESS record with in-frame sequences only. Its versions omit some clonotypes, under half of them owing to an unresolved V gene in the studies checked, with the rest unexplained. V, J and clone size are those of that table, while D and trimming were read from the DNA. This sample is represented by about 120,000 clones; 85% to 95% of them were singletons. The ten largest clones capture 3.3% of the sample.

The TCR sequence derives from a human donor who received an intestinal transplant. Sequencing used unstimulated CD8+ T cells sorted from spleen or lymph node cells, obtained before intestinal transplant.

The CDR3 in this case is CASSTLTGKSSTEAFF. The DNA sequence reads TGTGCCAGTAGTACCCTGACAGGGAAGAGTAGTACTGAAGCTTTCTTT. Recombination joined TRBV19 with TRBJ1-1; 7 nucleotides in the junction match TRBD1. The CDR3 covers 16 residues, taking in both the cysteine and the phenylalanine. The entry retains the CDR3 DNA only, 48 bases that are in frame from base 1. V lost 4 bases and J lost 5 bases, and the count of bases not matched to a germline gene is 13. CDR1 and CDR2, per the germline V gene (reference sequence), are LNHDA and SQIVND.